What follows are 19 T cell receptor beta chains derived from one specimen sequenced in a study of vaccination and CD4 T cells after COVID-19 (dated by TCRdb to between 2021 and 2023). Receptor amplification or capture employed PCR. The data were produced on an Illumina iSeq 100. At the Johns Hopkins FTIC core, DNA from the cultured CD4+ T cells underwent TCR sequencing with the Oncomine TCR Beta short-read assay. Clones were called with MiXCR by TCRdb after fastp trimmed the public reads at Q25, and only in-frame beta chains were retained. Identical CDR3 protein sequences are pooled into one entry, listed with their most common genes and DNA. Present in this sample are fewer than 15,000 distinct CDR3 sequences, less than 65% of which were seen just once. Of the sample, 9.5% to 15% is held by the ten largest clones. These receptors have no identified antigens. This specimen's treatment or condition label, per the study, means: roughly 10-day PBMC culture with coronavirus spike peptide pools or control peptides (ViraFEST assay).

Source material: CD4+ T cells from blood, cultured in vitro. All receptors come from a human donor who had recovered from COVID-19.

The V and J genes are TRBV10-3 and TRBJ2-5, with D uncertain. V lost 2 bases and J 1 base, leaving 2 bases between the germline ends. Germline CDR1 and CDR2: ENHRY and SYGVKD. The CDR3 spans 12 residues. DNA of the CDR3: TGTGCCATCAGTGAGGGCCAAGAGACCCAGTACTTC. Translated, it gives CAISEGQETQYF.

This chain links TRBV11-3 with TRBJ2-2; TRBD2 might be the D (6 bases). The CDR3 is 16 residues long. V was cut by 5 bases and J by 0 bases, with 13 bases left in between. CDR1 is SGHNT and CDR2 is YENEEA in the germline V gene. DNA of the CDR3: TGTGCCAGCAGCCTCTCGCGGGGCGCGAACACCGGGGAGCTGTTTTTT. Translation gives CASSLSRGANTGELFF.

The chain carries TRBV27 and TRBJ1-5; TRBD1 matches at 7 bases. From germline, CDR1 is MNHEY and CDR2 SMNVEV (reference sequence). This CDR3 spans 15 amino acids. The V and J ends lost 6 bases and 3 bases, in that order; junction bases with no gene match: 8. The CDR3 loop is CASRDLQGYNQPQHF. In nucleotides, the CDR3 is TGTGCCAGCAGGGATTTACAGGGGTACAATCAGCCCCAGCATTTT.

The V call is TRBV20-1, the J call TRBJ2-7, with TRBD2 matching 11 bases. CDR1 is DFQATT and CDR2 is SNEGSKA in the germline V gene (reference sequence). The CDR3 has 17 residues. V trimming: 0 bases; J trimming: 2 bases; junction bases outside the gene matches: 9. CDR3 sequence reads: CSARDLGRLAGTYEQYF. The CDR3 DNA follows: TGCAGTGCTAGAGATTTGGGAAGACTAGCGGGAACCTACGAGCAGTACTTC.

This chain joins TRBV2 and TRBJ1-1, with a tentative D call TRBD1 (6 bases). Germline lookup yields CDR1 SNHLY and CDR2 FYNNEI. The CDR3 length is 14 residues. With 5 bases removed from V and 0 bases from J, the gap between germline ends came to 10 bases. CDR3 in amino acids: CASSSDRLNTEAFF. The DNA for the CDR3 is TGTGCCAGCAGTTCGGACAGACTGAACACTGAAGCTTTCTTT.

This clonotype occurred a few times. The chain joins TRBV6-2 or TRBV6-3 to TRBJ1-5; D unclear. V was cut by 5 bases and J by 9 bases, with 20 bases left in between. This CDR3 comprises 15 residues. The V gene's germline CDR1 is MNHEY and CDR2 SVGEGT. CDR3 bases: TGTGCCAGCAGTGACAATAGACCGGACGTGTGGCCCCAGCATTTT. As protein: CASSDNRPDVWPQHF.

CDR3: CATSRGQGRDTQYF. The CDR3 coding sequence is TGTGCCACCAGCAGAGGTCAGGGGCGGGATACGCAGTATTTT. This chain links TRBV15 with TRBJ2-3, with a tentative D call TRBD1 (6 bases). The CDR3 has 14 residues. Deletions cut 1 base from V and 6 bases from J, with 11 bases between. The germline gives CDR1 LNHNV, CDR2 YYDKDF (reference sequence). Full variable domain (remainder filled in from reference TRBV15 and TRBJ2-3): DAMVIQNPRYQVTQFGKPVTLSCSQTLNHNVMYWYQQKSSQAPKLLFHYYDKDFNNEADTPDNFQSRRPNTSFCFLDIRSPGLGDTAMYLCATSRGQGRDTQYFGPGTRLTVL.

The sample holds a few counts of this clonotype. This sequence joins TRBV27 and TRBJ1-6, with no clear D. Trimming took off 5 bases at V and 10 bases at J, with 15 bases between the two ends. This CDR3 has 14 residues. Germline CDR1 MNHEY, CDR2 SMNVEV (reference sequence). The CDR3 sequence: CASSGERIRSPLHF. In nucleotides, the CDR3 is TGTGCCAGCAGTGGGGAACGTATTCGGTCACCCCTCCACTTT.

V is TRBV5-1 and J is TRBJ2-5; 8 bases agree with TRBD2. CDR3 length equals 15 residues. CDR1 is SGHRS and CDR2 is YFSETQ in the germline V gene. The V gene end was trimmed by 7 bases and the J gene end by 7 bases; junction bases not matched to a gene: 15. Here the CDR3 DNA reads TGCGCCAGCGAGTCTCCGTTGGAGCGGGAGAGGACCCAGTACTTC. It codes for CASESPLERERTQYF.

This chain uses TRBV7-6 with TRBJ2-1; 10 nucleotides agree with TRBD2. Germline values: CDR1 SGHVS, CDR2 FNYEAQ. This CDR3 comprises 15 residues. Trimming took 3 bases from V and 4 from J; bases not matched to a gene: 3. The CDR3 protein is CASSLRTSGYNEQFF. As DNA, the CDR3 is TGTGCCAGCAGCTTGCGGACTAGCGGATACAATGAGCAGTTCTTC.

This clonotype was recorded a few times. The chain links TRBV19 to TRBJ1-2, with D hard to call. Germline V gene data show CDR1 as LNHDA and CDR2 as SQIVND (reference sequence). The CDR3 sequence is 13 residues long. The V end was cut by 7 bases, the J end by 2 bases, with 11 bases between. The CDR3 spells CASTKDWNYGYTF. CDR3 sequence (DNA): TGTGCCAGTACCAAAGACTGGAACTATGGCTACACCTTC.

DNA for the CDR3: TGTGCCAGCAAAGAATTGAGCAATCAGCCCCAGCATTTT. Translated: CASKELSNQPQHF. The chain couples TRBV28 to TRBJ1-5; no firm D call. The germline V gene encodes CDR1 MDHEN and CDR2 SYDVKM. Between the trimmed V and J ends, which lost 7 bases and 1 base, there was a span of 8 bases. The length of the CDR3 is 13 residues.

The table lists this clonotype with a few counts. V is TRBV15 and J is TRBJ2-3; no reliable D call. Germline V gives CDR1 LNHNV, CDR2 YYDKDF (reference sequence). V was clipped by 3 bases and J by 2 bases, with 9 bases between them. The CDR3 consists of 14 residues. The CDR3 reads CATSSLRNTDTQYF. CDR3 sequence (DNA): TGTGCCACCAGCAGTTTGCGCAACACAGATACGCAGTATTTT.

This chain joins TRBV5-8 and TRBJ1-5; 7 bases agree with TRBD1. Germline V gene data show CDR1 as SGHTS and CDR2 as YDEGEE. Trimming at V came to 1 base and at J to 3 bases, leaving 10 bases not matched to a gene. The CDR3 runs to 17 residues. The CDR3 sequence: CASSLNRGFGSNQPQHF. The CDR3 DNA is TGTGCCAGCAGCTTGAACAGGGGTTTTGGGTCCAATCAGCCCCAGCATTTT.

This chain connects TRBV6-2 or TRBV6-3 to TRBJ1-5; unclear D gene. Germline CDR1 reads MNHEY; CDR2 reads SVGEGT. The CDR3 is 15 amino acids. V was trimmed by 1 base and J by 4 bases, leaving 11 bases between them. Here the CDR3 DNA reads TGTGCCAGCAGTTACTACCGGGGTCGGAATCAGCCCCAGCATTTT. This codes for CASSYYRGRNQPQHF.

This clonotype was found once. This chain links TRBV20-1 with TRBJ1-5, with D unclear. Germline V lookup: CDR1 DFQATT, CDR2 SNEGSKA (reference sequence). CDR3 length: 12 amino acids. V was trimmed by 3 bases and J by 3 bases, leaving 6 bases between them. DNA for the CDR3: TGCAGTGCTAGCCGGTACAATCAGCCCCAGCATTTT. This codes for CSASRYNQPQHF.

The chain recombines TRBV6-5 with TRBJ2-1; D unclear. Germline V CDR1 and CDR2: MNHEY, SVGAGI. Trimming took 2 bases from V and 4 from J, leaving 12 bases between them. The CDR3 runs to 15 residues. The CDR3 sequence: CASSYDPRQYNEQFF. DNA of the CDR3: TGTGCCAGCAGTTACGATCCCAGGCAGTACAATGAGCAGTTCTTC.

V usage is TRBV7-8 and J usage is TRBJ2-3, with D hard to call. Germline V gene sequence: CDR1 SGHVS, CDR2 FQNEAQ. Trimming shortened V by 4 bases and J by 0 bases, and 11 bases separated the two germline ends. The CDR3 extends over 15 amino acids. The CDR3 sequence: CASSYRAFSTDTQYF. CDR3 nucleotides: TGTGCCAGCAGCTACAGAGCTTTTAGCACAGATACGCAGTATTTT. Full variable domain (rest looked up from reference TRBV7-8 and TRBJ2-3): GAGVSQSPRYKVAKRGQDVALRCDPISGHVSLFWYQQALGQGPEFLTYFQNEAQLDKSGLPSDRFFAERPEGSVSTLKIQRTQQEDSAVYLCASSYRAFSTDTQYFGPGTRLTVL.

This clonotype was observed a few times. The rearrangement uses TRBV20-1 and TRBJ2-3; 8 positions agree with TRBD1. The CDR3 has 13 residues. The germline V gene has CDR1 DFQATT and CDR2 SNEGSKA (reference sequence). Trimming at V came to 1 base and at J to 7 bases, leaving 4 bases not matched to a gene. The CDR3 DNA is TGCAGTGCTAGAGTCCAGGGGGCGTATACGCAGTATTTT. The encoded protein is CSARVQGAYTQYF.